The rows below give T cell receptor beta chains drawn from one sample of a study of early T cells in non-severe SARS-CoV-2 infection. TCRdb re-analysed the 5' RACE reads in MiXCR, keeping a single row per CDR3 protein. The repertoire consists of tens of thousands of distinct CDR3 sequences, with 12% occurring once and the leading ten covering approximately 15%. Sequenced input: whole blood. The origin of the receptors is an adult who was a healthcare worker with PCR-confirmed SARS-CoV-2 infection or an uninfected control (not recorded which). The CDR3 runs from the conserved cysteine through the conserved F or W. A D gene is named only where the DNA matches it firmly. Rows give clone size only sometimes, using once, few, many, or a class for an expanded clone.

j_call v_call d_call clone_size cdr3_aa cdr3_nt
TRBJ2-7 TRBV11-2 . . CASSTRRSSYEQYF TGTGCCAGCAGCACCCGACGGAGCTCCTACGAGCAGTACTTC
TRBJ1-6 TRBV29-1 . once CSGGEGLGSPLHF TGCAGCGGTGGGGAGGGGCTCGGTTCACCCCTCCACTTT
TRBJ2-5 TRBV9 . many CASSAWTGLLGGETQYF TGTGCCAGCAGCGCCTGGACAGGTCTCCTTGGAGGGGAGACCCAGTACTTC
TRBJ1-6 TRBV20-1 . few CSARMGTGTLYNSPLHF TGCAGTGCTAGGATGGGTACGGGAACTCTCTATAATTCACCCCTCCACTTT
TRBJ2-7 TRBV5-4 . many CASSSSSYEQYF TGTGCCAGCAGTAGTAGTTCCTACGAGCAGTACTTC
TRBJ2-5 TRBV19 . few CASSNPAAVTQYF TGTGCCAGTAGTAACCCGGCCGCCGTGACCCAGTACTTC
TRBJ2-1 TRBV2 . many CASSEDEGNEQFF TGTGCCAGCAGTGAAGATGAGGGAAATGAGCAGTTCTTC
TRBJ2-3 TRBV5-1 . . CASSLVYNTDTQYF TGCGCCAGCAGCTTGGTGTATAACACAGATACGCAGTATTTT
TRBJ2-7 TRBV5-1 . many CASSVTREKWNEQYF TGCGCCAGCAGCGTGACACGGGAGAAGTGGAACGAGCAGTACTTC
TRBJ2-2 TRBV4-1 . . CASSQVFGFPGELFF TGCGCCAGCAGCCAAGTTTTCGGATTTCCCGGGGAGCTGTTTTTT
TRBJ2-3 TRBV7-3 TRBD2 many CASSGGRESSSGATDTQYF TGTGCCAGCAGCGGGGGAAGAGAATCGTCAAGCGGGGCGACAGATACGCAGTATTTT
TRBJ1-5 TRBV6-6 . many CASSLLGDQPQHF TGTGCCAGCAGCTTACTAGGGGATCAGCCCCAGCATTTT
TRBJ2-2 TRBV7-8 . . CASSLASAFTGELFF TGTGCCAGCAGCTTAGCCTCGGCTTTCACCGGGGAGCTGTTTTTT
TRBJ2-1 TRBV29-1 . many CSVDEGLKSAFF TGCAGCGTTGATGAGGGGTTAAAATCAGCTTTCTTC
TRBJ2-7 TRBV2 . many CASRTTGTVGYEQYF TGTGCCAGCAGAACTACGGGGACCGTAGGCTACGAGCAGTACTTC
TRBJ2-5 TRBV5-4 TRBD2 many CASSLKRAGAGETQYF TGTGCCAGCAGTCTAAAACGAGCGGGAGCCGGGGAGACCCAGTACTTC
TRBJ2-7 TRBV5-1 . many CASSLEQGRYEQYF TGCGCCAGCAGCTTGGAACAGGGACGGTACGAGCAGTACTTC
TRBJ2-7 TRBV10-3 TRBD1 many CAISARTGGSYEQYF TGTGCCATCAGTGCCAGGACAGGGGGCTCCTACGAGCAGTACTTC
TRBJ2-5 TRBV7-7 . many CASSLAIGDKKTQYF TGTGCTAGCAGCTTAGCGATAGGGGATAAGAAGACCCAGTACTTC
TRBJ2-5 TRBV2 . many CASREETQYF TGTGCCAGCAGAGAAGAGACCCAGTACTTC
TRBJ2-5 TRBV10-2 TRBD2 . CASRQREGETQYF TGCGCCAGCAGGCAGCGGGAAGGGGAGACCCAGTACTTC
TRBJ2-7 TRBV11-2 . . CASSSQASGIGRYEQYF TGTGCCAGCAGCTCCCAAGCATCAGGCATTGGGCGCTACGAGCAGTACTTC
TRBJ2-7 TRBV15 TRBD1 few CATSRDLKGQGAYEQYF TGTGCCACCAGCAGAGATCTTAAGGGACAGGGGGCCTACGAGCAGTACTTC
TRBJ1-1 TRBV18 . . CASSSDLVGNTEAFF TGTGCCAGCTCATCTGACTTGGTAGGGAACACTGAAGCTTTCTTT
TRBJ1-5 TRBV23-1 . many CASRRVGSNQPQHF TGCGCCAGCCGCAGGGTTGGGAGCAATCAGCCCCAGCATTTT